This T cell receptor (beta chain) was retrieved from a study of CD8+CD57+ T cells in acquired aplastic anemia. Study in general: Across the sorted CD4+ and CD8+ cells, DNA amounts averaged roughly 3 ug. Overall study results and limits: The number of CD8+ CDR3 sequences shared by patients and controls was roughly 30. CD8+ Simpson's diversity in patients was not significantly different from that in controls.

Comments on this clonotype: Antigen: not known. The junction shows a germline mismatch at one end, possibly a read error.

This CDR3 comprises 11 residues. Germline CDR1 is DFQATT and CDR2 is SNEGSKA (reference sequence). In patients chosen for sequencing, flow cytometry had shown CD8+CD57+ cell expansion. Each patient had severe acquired aplastic anemia. Genomic DNA acted as the template from which TCR beta VDJ combination and CDR3 sequence profiling were carried out. One entry per CDR3 protein results from TCRdb running MiXCR on the reads. The sample has approximately 150,000 distinct CDR3 sequences, over 70% seen once; the top ten hold approximately 50%. The sample comprised sorted CD4+, CD8+, or CD8+CD57+ T cells (not recorded which) from PBMCs. This chain joins TRBV20-1 and TRBJ1-1, with unresolved D. The sequence came from a human donor with aplastic anemia. CDR3 nucleotides: TGCGGTGCTAGAGATGAACTCGATGCCCCTTTT. This translates into CGARDELDAPF.